This TCR beta chain is from a study of monozygotic twins with inflammatory bowel disease. General observations from the study: Resolution of different T cell subtypes was not achieved. Patients received differing immunosuppressive treatments, which may have added variability to their repertoires.

The CDR3 is 15 residues long. Germline V gene lookup returns CDR1 SEHNR and CDR2 FQNEAQ (reference sequence). A remark on this clonotype: No antigen is known for it.

A 6-nucleotide sample barcode was carried by the UMIs, which template switching added. TCRdb reprocessed the 5' RACE reads and keeps a single row for each CDR3 protein, giving no DNA. This table lists 150,000 or so distinct CDR3 sequences. Sample: blood. V and J are TRBV7-9 and TRBJ2-2; TCRdb designates TRBD1, a call that cannot be tested without DNA. This TCR was sampled from a human donor with ulcerative colitis or Crohn's disease, or a healthy co-twin of an affected twin (not recorded which). CDR3 protein: CASSYRDRGTGELFF.